This TCR beta chain was recorded in a study of shared clonotypes between healthy human individuals. Sorted-subset replicate PCR reactions were performed with about 190 ng DNA, corresponding to tens of thousands of T cell genomes. Measured with immunoSEQ multiplex PCR; TCRdb has only the in-frame clones, and not every one. The profile shows 850,000 to 1,100,000 clones, 60% to 80% of them singletons. This receptor was taken from a young man in good health. Some clones in this sample may be carry-over from other donors' samples. The sample consisted of memory CD4+ T cells from PBMCs. Subset indicated: CD45RA-negative fraction.

This CDR3 reads CASSLPAGSIQYF. As DNA, the CDR3 is TGTGCCAGCAGTCTCCCGGCAGGATCTATTCAGTACTTC. This chain uses TRBV28 with TRBJ2-4; D is uncertain. Germline V CDR1 and CDR2: MDHEN, SYDVKM. Trimming pared 5 bases from V and 10 bases from J, leaving 15 bases between. The CDR3 extends over 13 amino acids.